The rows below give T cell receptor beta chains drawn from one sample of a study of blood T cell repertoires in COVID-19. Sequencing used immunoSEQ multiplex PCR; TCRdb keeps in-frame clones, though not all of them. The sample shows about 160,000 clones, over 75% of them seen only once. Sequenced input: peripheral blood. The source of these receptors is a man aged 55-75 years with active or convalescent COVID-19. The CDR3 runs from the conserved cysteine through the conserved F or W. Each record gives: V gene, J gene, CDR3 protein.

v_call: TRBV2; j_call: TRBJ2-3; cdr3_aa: CATIVADTQYF
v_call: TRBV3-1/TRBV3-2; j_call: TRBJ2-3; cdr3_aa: CASSQVSDTQYF
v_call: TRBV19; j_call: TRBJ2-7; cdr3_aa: CASSNTGGVQYF
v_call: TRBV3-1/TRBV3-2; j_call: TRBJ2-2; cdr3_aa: CASSYGVSGPANTGELFF
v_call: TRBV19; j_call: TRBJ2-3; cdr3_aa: CASSGLAGTDTQYF
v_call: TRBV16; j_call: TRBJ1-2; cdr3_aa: CASSQSGQDGYTF
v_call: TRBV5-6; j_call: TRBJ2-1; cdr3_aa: CASSLLAGGRSYNEQFF
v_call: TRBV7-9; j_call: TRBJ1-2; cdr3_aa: CASSLGSSGGYTF
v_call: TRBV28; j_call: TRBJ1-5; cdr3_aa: CASSPGDQPQHF
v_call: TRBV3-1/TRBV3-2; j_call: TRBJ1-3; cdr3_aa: CASSQGGQPGNTIYF
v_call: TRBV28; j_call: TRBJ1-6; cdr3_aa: CASSGDRGTYNSPLHF
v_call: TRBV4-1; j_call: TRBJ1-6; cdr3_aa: CASSQGQGATAWSYNSPLHF
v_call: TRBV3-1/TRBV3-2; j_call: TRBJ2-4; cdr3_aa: CASSQATGLAKNIQYF
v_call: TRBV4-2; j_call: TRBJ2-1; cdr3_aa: CASSRSSGGDYNEQFF
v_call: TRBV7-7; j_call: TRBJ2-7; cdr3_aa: CASSLGGDGSYEQYF
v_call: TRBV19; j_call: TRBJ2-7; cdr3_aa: CASSSPTVQYF
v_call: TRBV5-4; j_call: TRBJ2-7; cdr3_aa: CASSSRDYEQYF
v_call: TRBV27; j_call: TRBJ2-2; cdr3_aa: CASSKGWGNTGELFF
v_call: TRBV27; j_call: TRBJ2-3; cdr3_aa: CASSLRGHPSTDTQYF
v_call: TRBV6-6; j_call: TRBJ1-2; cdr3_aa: CASSGTGRYGYTF
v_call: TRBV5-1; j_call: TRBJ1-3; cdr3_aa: CASSYDRAGNTIYF
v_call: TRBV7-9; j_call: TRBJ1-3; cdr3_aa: CASSSTGDRGSDTIYF
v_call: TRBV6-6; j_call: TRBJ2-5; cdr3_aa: CASRWTSGREETQYF
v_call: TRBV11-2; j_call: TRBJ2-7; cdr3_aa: CASSLAGPGAQYF
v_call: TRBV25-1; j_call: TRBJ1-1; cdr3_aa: CASSAGRGAFF
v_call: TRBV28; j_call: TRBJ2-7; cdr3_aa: CASVSASYEQYF
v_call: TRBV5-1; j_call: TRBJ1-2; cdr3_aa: CASSQLGQNYGYTF
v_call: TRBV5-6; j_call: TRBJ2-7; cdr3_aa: CASSGTGKNSYEQYF
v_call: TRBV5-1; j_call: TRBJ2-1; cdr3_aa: CASSLGTSGSYNEQFF
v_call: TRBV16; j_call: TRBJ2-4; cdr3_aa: CASSIDRVAKNIQYF
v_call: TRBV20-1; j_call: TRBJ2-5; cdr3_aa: CSASVLAGGETQYF
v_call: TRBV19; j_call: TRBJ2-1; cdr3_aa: CASSMRLAGNNEQFF
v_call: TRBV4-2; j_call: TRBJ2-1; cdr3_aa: CASSQGDLGSLEQFF
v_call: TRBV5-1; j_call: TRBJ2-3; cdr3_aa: CASRQTDTQYF
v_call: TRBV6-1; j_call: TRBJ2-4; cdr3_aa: CASSEPTGQGKNIQYF
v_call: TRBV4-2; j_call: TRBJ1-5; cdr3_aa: CASSQAGDSNQPQHF
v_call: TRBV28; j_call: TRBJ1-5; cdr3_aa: CASSSGTGTNQPQHF
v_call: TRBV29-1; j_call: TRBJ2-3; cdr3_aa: CSVLASGGQLSTDTQYF
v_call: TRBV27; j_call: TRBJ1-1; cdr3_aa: CASSLFLGGGTEAFF
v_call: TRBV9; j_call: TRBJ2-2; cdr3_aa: CASSPTNPGLAGGPDGSGELFF
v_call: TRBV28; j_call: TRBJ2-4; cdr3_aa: CASSFESAGVPAKNIQYF
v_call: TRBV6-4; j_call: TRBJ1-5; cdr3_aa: CASSDSRRYDSNQPQHF
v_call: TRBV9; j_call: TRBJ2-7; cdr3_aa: CASSAAGGGTYEQYF
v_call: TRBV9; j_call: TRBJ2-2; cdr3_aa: CASSWGLAGTWSGELFF
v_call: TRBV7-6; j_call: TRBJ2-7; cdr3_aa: CASSLADTSTYEQYF
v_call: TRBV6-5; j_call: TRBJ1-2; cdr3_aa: CASAPTGGNYGYTF
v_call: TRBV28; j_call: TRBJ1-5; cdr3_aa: CASRGQGRTPQHF
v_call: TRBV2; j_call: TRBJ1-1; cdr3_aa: CASSESTPGVTEAFF
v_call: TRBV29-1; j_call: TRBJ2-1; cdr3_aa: CSAPREGYNEQFF
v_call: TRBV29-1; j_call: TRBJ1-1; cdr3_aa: CSGDPPDRARGTEAFF
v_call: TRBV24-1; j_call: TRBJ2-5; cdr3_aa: CATSDREGQETQYF
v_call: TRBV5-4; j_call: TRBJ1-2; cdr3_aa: CASSAGGWDISNYGYTF
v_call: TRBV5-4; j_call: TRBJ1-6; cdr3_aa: CASSSDRGLNSPLHF